Listed here are 20 T cell receptor beta chains from one sample, sequenced in a study of T-cell reconstitution after alpha-beta-depleted transplantation in children. Preparation of the TCRbeta library used unique molecular identifiers. TCRdb fed the PCR reads into MiXCR, producing one record per CDR3 protein. The repertoire has over 90,000 distinct CDR3 sequences, about 8% of them found once; the top ten carry about 15%. The sample was PBMCs, taken before TCRalphabeta/CD19-depleted stem cell transplant. The receptors were gathered from a boy aged 2 to 10 with acute lymphoblastic leukemia, due to receive a stem cell transplant.

The chain recombines TRBV20-1 with TRBJ1-5, with TRBD1 as a possible D gene (5 bases). The CDR3 covers 15 residues. The V gene lost 0 bases and the J gene lost 1 base, with 10 bases spanning the gap. Germline-derived CDR1 and CDR2 are DFQATT and SNEGSKA (reference sequence). This CDR3 is CSARDPGGSNQPQHF. In DNA form, the CDR3 reads TGCAGTGCTAGAGATCCGGGGGGGAGCAATCAGCCCCAGCATTTT.

The chain combines TRBV7-2 with TRBJ1-3, with unresolved D. The length of the CDR3 is 15 residues. V shed 3 bases and J shed 0 bases, with 9 bases lying between them. The germline V gene has CDR1 SGHTA and CDR2 FQGNSA. The CDR3 sequence is CASSFSPHSGNTIYF. The CDR3 DNA sequence: TGTGCCAGCAGCTTCTCTCCACACTCTGGAAACACCATATATTTT.

This clonotype was counted ten times or more. The genes are TRBV10-3 and TRBJ2-7; a possible D gene is TRBD1 (6 bases). This CDR3 contains 15 residues. The germline V gene encodes CDR1 ENHRY and CDR2 SYGVKD. V was trimmed by 2 bases and J by 7 bases, leaving 18 bases between them. The CDR3 spells CAISELGQTLKEQYF. For the CDR3, the DNA is TGTGCCATCAGTGAGCTCGGACAGACGTTAAAGGAGCAGTACTTC.

Worth noting for this clonotype: A read error may produce the germline difference seen at one junction end. V is TRBV10-2 and J is TRBJ1-6, with D maybe TRBD1 (6 bases). The CDR3 is 12 residues long. Looked up from germline, CDR1 is WSHSY and CDR2 is SAAADI. The CDR3 is CASSDGTNPLSF. The CDR3 region has the DNA TGCGCCAGCAGTGATGGGACAAACCCCCTATCCTTT.

This clonotype turned up a few times. The rearrangement links TRBV11-2 to TRBJ2-1; 10 bases agree with TRBD2. The CDR3 runs to 16 residues. The V segment lost 5 bases and the J segment 5 bases; nucleotides outside the gene matches: 9. Germline values: CDR1 SGHAT, CDR2 FQNNGV. The CDR3 is CASSRLAGGPNNEQFF. The CDR3 DNA follows: TGTGCCAGCAGCCGTTTAGCGGGGGGCCCTAACAATGAGCAGTTCTTC.

This clonotype came up a few times. V is TRBV3-1 and J is TRBJ2-7; D perhaps matches TRBD2 (5 bases). Germline CDR1 reads LGHDT; CDR2 reads YNNKEL (reference sequence). Trimming took 3 bases from V and 2 from J, leaving 8 bases between them. This CDR3 is 13 amino acids long. The CDR3 protein is CASSQSGPYEQYF. The CDR3 DNA reads TGTGCCAGCAGCCAGAGCGGACCCTACGAGCAGTACTTC.

There are many counts of this clonotype. This chain uses TRBV4-3 with TRBJ2-1; 8 bases line up with TRBD2. Trimming took 1 base from V and 10 from J; bases not matched to a gene: 12. The CDR3 covers 16 residues. Germline V gives CDR1 LGHNA, CDR2 YSLEER. CDR3 nucleotide sequence: TGCGCCAGCAGCCAAGGAAGCGGGGGCCTAACTTTGGAGCAGTTCTTC. It specifies CASSQGSGGLTLEQFF.

The chain carries TRBV10-2 and TRBJ1-2; the match to TRBD1 covers 12 bases. V was clipped by 5 bases and J by 7 bases; unmatched bases: 8. Germline CDR1 WSHSY, CDR2 SAAADI. The CDR3 consists of 15 residues. The CDR3 coding sequence is TGCGCCAGCAGTCCCGGGACAGGGGGCGCGGTTGGCTACACCTTC. Amino acids: CASSPGTGGAVGYTF.

The CDR3 DNA is TGTGCCAGCTCACCACTCGGACAGGGGGGAAACTATGGCTACACCTTC. Residues: CASSPLGQGGNYGYTF. The J gene is TRBJ1-2, the V gene TRBV18; 10 bases match TRBD1. V lost 1 base, J lost 2 bases, and 4 bases stayed unmatched. Germline assignment: CDR1 KGHSH and CDR2 LQKENI. This CDR3 is 16 amino acids long.

This clonotype was seen more than once but under ten times. The rearrangement links TRBV19 to TRBJ2-6, with D perhaps TRBD1 (6 bases). The CDR3 runs to 19 residues. Germline V lookup: CDR1 LNHDA, CDR2 SQIVND (reference sequence). V was cut by 5 bases and J by 0 bases, with 20 bases left in between. CDR3 sequence (DNA): TGTGCCAGTAGTGGGATACGGGACAAGTCTTACTCTGGGGCCAACGTCCTGACTTTC. Protein sequence: CASSGIRDKSYSGANVLTF.

This clonotype was observed many times. The chain carries TRBV20-1 and TRBJ2-3; D is perhaps TRBD1 or TRBD2 (5 bases each). Per germline, CDR1 DFQATT and CDR2 SNEGSKA (reference sequence). Trimming cost V 1 base and J 0 bases, with 8 bases left between them. The CDR3 has 14 amino acids. The CDR3 nucleotides are TGCAGTGCTAGAGCGGGGCGCAGCACAGATACGCAGTATTTT. This encodes CSARAGRSTDTQYF.

This clonotype was found many times. This chain connects TRBV12-3 or TRBV12-4 to TRBJ2-7; tentative D call: TRBD2 (5 bases). The CDR3 extends over 14 amino acids. V was clipped by 2 bases and J by 4 bases, with 12 bases between them. CDR3 sequence: CASSLLRATYEQYF. As DNA, the CDR3 is TGTGCCAGCAGTTTATTGCGGGCAACTTACGAGCAGTACTTC.

This clonotype was observed a handful of times. The chain has TRBV4-2 and TRBJ2-7; 7 positions agree with TRBD2. The CDR3 sequence is 15 residues long. Germline assignment: CDR1 LGHNA and CDR2 YNFKEQ. Unmatched junction bases numbered 5, after V lost 0 bases and J lost 3 bases. In DNA form, the CDR3 reads TGTGCCAGCAGCCAAGATCGGGGCGGGGGCTACGAGCAGTACTTC. Translation: CASSQDRGGGYEQYF.

V and J are TRBV4-3 and TRBJ2-2; the match to TRBD1 covers 7 bases. Germline assignment: CDR1 LGHNA and CDR2 YSLEER. This CDR3 region has 15 residues. The J segment lost 5 bases and the V segment lost 1 base, leaving 4 bases of the junction unmatched. The CDR3 spells CASSQGTGKTGELFF. CDR3 coding DNA: TGCGCCAGCAGCCAAGGGACAGGAAAAACCGGGGAGCTGTTTTTT.

In this sample, this clonotype turned up many times. V is TRBV7-2 and J is TRBJ1-2, with D possibly being TRBD1 (6 bases). The germline CDR1 and CDR2 sequences are SGHTA and FQGNSA. Trimming pared 6 bases from V and 4 bases from J, leaving 12 bases between. The CDR3 contains 13 residues. The CDR3 sequence is CASRGQGIYGYTF. CDR3 in DNA: TGTGCCAGCAGGGGACAAGGGATCTATGGCTACACCTTC.

This clonotype has only a few counts. Mismatch with germline at one junction end may stem from a read error. This rearrangement joins TRBV12-3 or TRBV12-4 to TRBJ1-5, with a possible D match to TRBD1 (5 bases). This CDR3 is built from 18 residues. In nucleotides, the CDR3 is TGTGCCATCAGTTTACGGGGGAGGAGAATACTGAGCAATCAGCCCCAGCATTTT. Amino acids: CAISLRGRRILSNQPQHF.

In its sample, this clonotype was seen many times. CDR3 in DNA: TGTGCCAGCAGTTACTCGAGGGATACGGAGACCCAGTACTTC. This translates into CASSYSRDTETQYF. This rearrangement joins TRBV6-5 to TRBJ2-5; D perhaps matches TRBD2 (5 bases). Trimming removed 0 bases from V and 5 bases from J, with 10 bases in between. This CDR3 is built from 14 residues. CDR1 is MNHEY and CDR2 is SVGAGI in the germline V gene.

This clonotype was recorded at least ten times. The CDR3 sequence: CASSLFQGPDEQYF. The CDR3 region has the DNA TGTGCCAGCAGCTTATTTCAGGGGCCTGACGAGCAGTACTTC. This chain links TRBV13 with TRBJ2-7, with D perhaps matching TRBD1 (6 bases). The CDR3 has 14 residues. Deletions cut 2 bases from V and 5 bases from J, with 13 bases between. Germline CDR1 reads PRHDT; CDR2 reads FYEKMQ (reference sequence).

This clonotype was counted ten times or more. J is TRBJ2-1 and V is TRBV12-3 or TRBV12-4; D ambiguous. The V gene lost 6 bases and the J gene lost 0 bases, with 12 bases spanning the gap. The CDR3 totals 15 residues. The CDR3 sequence is CASSQAKFSYNEQFF. CDR3 sequence (DNA): TGTGCCAGCAGCCAGGCCAAATTCTCCTACAATGAGCAGTTCTTC.

This clonotype was observed at least ten times. J is TRBJ1-2 and V is TRBV4-2; tentative D call: TRBD1 (5 bases). V lost 0 bases, J lost 3 bases, and 11 bases lay in between. This CDR3 spans 15 amino acids. CDR1 and CDR2 (germline): LGHNA, YNFKEQ. CDR3 loop: CASSQDSGGDYGYTF. The DNA for the CDR3 is TGTGCCAGCAGCCAAGATTCCGGGGGTGACTATGGCTACACCTTC.